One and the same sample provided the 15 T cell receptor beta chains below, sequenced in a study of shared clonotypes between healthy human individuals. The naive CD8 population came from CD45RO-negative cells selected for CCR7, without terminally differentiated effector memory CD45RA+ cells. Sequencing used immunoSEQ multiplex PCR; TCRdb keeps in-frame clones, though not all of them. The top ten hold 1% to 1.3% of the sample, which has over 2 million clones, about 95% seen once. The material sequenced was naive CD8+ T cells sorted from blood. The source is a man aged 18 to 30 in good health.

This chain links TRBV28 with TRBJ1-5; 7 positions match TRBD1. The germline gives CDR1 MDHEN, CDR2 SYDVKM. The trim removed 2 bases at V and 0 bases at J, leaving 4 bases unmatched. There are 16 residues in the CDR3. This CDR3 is CASSLEGALSNQPQHF. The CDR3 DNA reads TGTGCCAGCAGTTTAGAGGGGGCGCTTAGCAATCAGCCCCAGCATTTT.

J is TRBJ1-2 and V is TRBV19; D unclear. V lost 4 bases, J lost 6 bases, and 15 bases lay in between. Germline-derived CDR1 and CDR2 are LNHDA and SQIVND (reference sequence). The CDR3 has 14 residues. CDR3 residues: CASSKWALSDGYTF. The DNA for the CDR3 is TGTGCCAGTAGTAAATGGGCCTTATCGGATGGCTACACCTTC.

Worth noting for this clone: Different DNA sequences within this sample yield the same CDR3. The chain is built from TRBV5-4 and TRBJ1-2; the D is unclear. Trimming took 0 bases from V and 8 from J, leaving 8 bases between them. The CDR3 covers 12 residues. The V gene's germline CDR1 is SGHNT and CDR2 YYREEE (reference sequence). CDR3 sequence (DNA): TGTGCCAGCAGCTTGGACGGTGGCGGCTACACCTTC. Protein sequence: CASSLDGGGYTF. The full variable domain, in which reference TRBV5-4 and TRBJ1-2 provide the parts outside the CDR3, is ETGVTQSPTHLIKTRGQQVTLRCSSQSGHNTVSWYQQALGQGPQFIFQYYREEENGRGNFPPRFSGLQFPNYSSELNVNALELDDSALYLCASSLDGGGYTFGSGTRLTVV.

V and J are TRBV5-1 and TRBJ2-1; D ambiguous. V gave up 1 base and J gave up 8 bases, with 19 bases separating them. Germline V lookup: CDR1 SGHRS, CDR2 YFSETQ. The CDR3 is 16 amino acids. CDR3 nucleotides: TGCGCCAGCAGCTTGATTGGCGAAAGGGATAACTATGAGCAGTTCTTC. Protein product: CASSLIGERDNYEQFF.

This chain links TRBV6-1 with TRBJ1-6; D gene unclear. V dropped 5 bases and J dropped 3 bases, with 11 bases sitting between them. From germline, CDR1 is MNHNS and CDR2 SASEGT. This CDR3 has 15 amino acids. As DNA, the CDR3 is TGTGCCAGCAGTCATTTGCAGTTCTATAATTCACCCCTCCACTTT. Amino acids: CASSHLQFYNSPLHF.

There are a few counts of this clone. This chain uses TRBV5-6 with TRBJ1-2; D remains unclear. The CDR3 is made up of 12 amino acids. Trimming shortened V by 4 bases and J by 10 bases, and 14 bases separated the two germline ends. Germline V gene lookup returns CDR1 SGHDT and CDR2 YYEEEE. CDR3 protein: CASSPGLFLYTF. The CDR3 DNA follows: TGTGCCAGCAGCCCCGGACTCTTTCTCTACACCTTC.

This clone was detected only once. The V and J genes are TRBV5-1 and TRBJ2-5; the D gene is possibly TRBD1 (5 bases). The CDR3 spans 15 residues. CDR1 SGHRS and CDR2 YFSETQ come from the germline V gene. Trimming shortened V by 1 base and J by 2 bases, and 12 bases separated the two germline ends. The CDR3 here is CASSLLPGQQETQYF. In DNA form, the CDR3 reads TGCGCCAGCAGCTTGCTGCCAGGGCAACAAGAGACCCAGTACTTC.

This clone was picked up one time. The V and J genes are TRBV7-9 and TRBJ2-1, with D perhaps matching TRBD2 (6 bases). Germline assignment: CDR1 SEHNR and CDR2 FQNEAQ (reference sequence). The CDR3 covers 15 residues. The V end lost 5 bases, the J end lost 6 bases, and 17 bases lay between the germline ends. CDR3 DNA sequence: TGTGCCAGCAGCCTTTTGGAGGGGTGGATCAATGAGCAGTTCTTC. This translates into CASSLLEGWINEQFF. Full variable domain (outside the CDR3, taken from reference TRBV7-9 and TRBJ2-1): DTGVSQNPRHKITKRGQNVTFRCDPISEHNRLYWYRQTLGQGPEFLTYFQNEAQLEKSRLLSDRFSAERPKGSFSTLEIQRTEQGDSAMYLCASSLLEGWINEQFFGPGTRLTVL.

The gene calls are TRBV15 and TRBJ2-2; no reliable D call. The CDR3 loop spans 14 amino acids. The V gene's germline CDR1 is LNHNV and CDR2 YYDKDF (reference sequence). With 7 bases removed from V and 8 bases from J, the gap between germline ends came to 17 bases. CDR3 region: CATNSVEFAGELFF. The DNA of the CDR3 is TGTGCCACCAACTCGGTAGAATTCGCGGGGGAGCTGTTTTTT.

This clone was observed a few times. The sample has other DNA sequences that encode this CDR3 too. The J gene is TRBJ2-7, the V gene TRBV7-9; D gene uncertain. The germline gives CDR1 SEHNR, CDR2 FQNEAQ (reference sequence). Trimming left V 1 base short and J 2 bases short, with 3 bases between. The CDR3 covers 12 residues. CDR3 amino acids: CASSLGTYEQYF. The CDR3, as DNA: TGTGCCAGCAGCTTAGGAACCTACGAGCAGTACTTC.

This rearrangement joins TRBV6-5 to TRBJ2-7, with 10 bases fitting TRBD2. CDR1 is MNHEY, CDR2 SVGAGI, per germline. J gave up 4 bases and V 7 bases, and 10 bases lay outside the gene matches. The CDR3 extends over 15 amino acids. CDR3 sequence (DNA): TGTGCCAGCAATCCCTCGCTAGCGGGGGAATACGAGCAGTACTTC. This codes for CASNPSLAGEYEQYF.

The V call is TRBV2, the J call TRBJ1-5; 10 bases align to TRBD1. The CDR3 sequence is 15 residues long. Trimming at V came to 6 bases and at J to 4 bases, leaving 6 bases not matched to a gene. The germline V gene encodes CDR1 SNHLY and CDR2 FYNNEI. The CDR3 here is CASRTGGSSNQPQHF. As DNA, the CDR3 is TGTGCCAGCAGGACAGGGGGCTCGAGTAATCAGCCCCAGCATTTT.

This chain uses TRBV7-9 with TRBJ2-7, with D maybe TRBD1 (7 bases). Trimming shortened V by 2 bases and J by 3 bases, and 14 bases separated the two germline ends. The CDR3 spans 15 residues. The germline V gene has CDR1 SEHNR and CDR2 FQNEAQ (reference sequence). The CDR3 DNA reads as TGTGCCAGCAGCTTAACGGAGGGACAGATCTACGAGCAGTACTTC. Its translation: CASSLTEGQIYEQYF.

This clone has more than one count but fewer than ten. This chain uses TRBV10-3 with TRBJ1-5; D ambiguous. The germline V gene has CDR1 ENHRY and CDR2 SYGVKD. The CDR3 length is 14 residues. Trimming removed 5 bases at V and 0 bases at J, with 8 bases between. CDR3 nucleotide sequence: TGTGCCATCAGTCTTGGGGATAGCAATCAGCCCCAGCATTTT. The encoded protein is CAISLGDSNQPQHF.

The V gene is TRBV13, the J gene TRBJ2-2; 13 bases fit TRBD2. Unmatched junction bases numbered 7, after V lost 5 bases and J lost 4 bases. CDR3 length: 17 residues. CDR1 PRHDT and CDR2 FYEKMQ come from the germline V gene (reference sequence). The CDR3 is CASSPVGLAGLTGELFF. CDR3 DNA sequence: TGTGCCAGCAGCCCAGTGGGACTAGCGGGACTCACCGGGGAGCTGTTTTTT. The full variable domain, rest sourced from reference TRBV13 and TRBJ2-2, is AAGVIQSPRHLIKEKRETATLKCYPIPRHDTVYWYQQGPGQDPQFLISFYEKMQSDKGSIPDRFSAQQFSDYHSELNMSSLELGDSALYFCASSPVGLAGLTGELFFGEGSRLTVL.